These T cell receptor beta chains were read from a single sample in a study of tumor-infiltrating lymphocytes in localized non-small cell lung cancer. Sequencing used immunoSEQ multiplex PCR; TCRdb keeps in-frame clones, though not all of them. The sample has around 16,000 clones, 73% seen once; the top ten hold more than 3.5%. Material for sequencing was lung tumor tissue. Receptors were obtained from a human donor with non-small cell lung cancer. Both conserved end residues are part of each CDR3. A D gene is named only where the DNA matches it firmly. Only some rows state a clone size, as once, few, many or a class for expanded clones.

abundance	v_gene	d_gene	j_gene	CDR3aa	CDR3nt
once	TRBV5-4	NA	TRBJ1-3	CASSKDQGPSGNTIYF	TGTGCCAGCAGCAAGGACCAGGGGCCCTCTGGAAACACCATATATTTT
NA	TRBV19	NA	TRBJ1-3	CASSPTHDSGNTIYF	TGTGCCAGTAGTCCAACTCACGACTCTGGAAACACCATATATTTT
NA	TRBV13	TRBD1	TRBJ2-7	CASSHGTGGLYEQYF	TGTGCCAGCAGCCACGGGACAGGGGGCCTCTACGAGCAGTACTTC
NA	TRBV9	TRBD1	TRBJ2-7	CASSPGQGKNYEQYF	TGTGCCAGCAGCCCCGGACAGGGGAAAAACTACGAGCAGTACTTC
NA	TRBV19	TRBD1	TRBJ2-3	CASSPGQTTDTQYF	TGTGCCAGTAGCCCGGGACAGACCACAGATACGCAGTATTTT
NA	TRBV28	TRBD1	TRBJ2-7	CASSFLDRGTYEQYF	TGTGCCAGCAGTTTTCTGGACAGGGGGACCTACGAGCAGTACTTC
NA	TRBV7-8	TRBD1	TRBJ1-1	CASSHGQGVTEAFF	TGTGCCAGCAGCCACGGACAGGGGGTTACTGAAGCTTTCTTT
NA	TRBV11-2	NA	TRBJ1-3	CASSQVAGNTIYF	TGTGCCAGCAGCCAAGTGGCTGGAAACACCATATATTTT
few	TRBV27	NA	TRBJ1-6	CASSLSGLINSPLHF	TGTGCCAGCAGTTTATCCGGACTGATAAATTCACCCCTCCACTTT
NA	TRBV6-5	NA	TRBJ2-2	CASRQANTGELFF	TGTGCCAGCCGTCAGGCGAACACCGGGGAGCTGTTTTTT
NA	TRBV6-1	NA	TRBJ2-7	CASREESEQYF	TGTGCCAGCAGGGAAGAAAGCGAGCAGTACTTC
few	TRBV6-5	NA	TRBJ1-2	CASSYSMVGPRTF	TGTGCCAGCAGTTACTCCATGGTAGGGCCTCGGACCTTC
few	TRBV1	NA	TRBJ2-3	CTSSQDRHAQYF	TGCACCAGCAGCCAAGATCGGCATGCGCAGTATTTT
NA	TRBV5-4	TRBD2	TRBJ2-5	CASSETSGGSQYF	TGTGCCAGCTCAGAGACTAGCGGAGGAAGTCAGTACTTC
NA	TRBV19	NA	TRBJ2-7	CASSIGGGSGDEQYF	TGTGCCAGTAGTATCGGGGGCGGCTCAGGGGACGAGCAGTACTTC
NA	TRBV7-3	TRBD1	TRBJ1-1	CASSLGGQGGKAFF	TGTGCCAGCAGCTTAGGTGGACAGGGAGGGAAAGCTTTCTTT
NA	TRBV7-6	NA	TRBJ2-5	CASSLAPGPQETQYF	TGTGCCAGCAGCTTAGCGCCGGGACCCCAAGAGACCCAGTACTTC
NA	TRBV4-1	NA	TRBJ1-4	CASSLRESGTTNEKLFF	TGCGCCAGCAGCCTAAGAGAATCAGGGACAACTAATGAAAAACTGTTTTTT
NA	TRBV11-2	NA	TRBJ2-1	CASSLAGFGYNEQFF	TGTGCCAGCAGCTTAGCGGGGTTCGGGTACAATGAGCAGTTCTTC
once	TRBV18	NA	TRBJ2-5	CASSPPPVGGIETQYF	TGTGCCAGCTCACCACCGCCAGTAGGGGGAATTGAGACCCAGTACTTC
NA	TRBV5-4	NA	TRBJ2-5	CASSYRDLRETQYF	TGTGCCAGCAGCTACCGGGACCTCCGGGAGACCCAGTACTTC
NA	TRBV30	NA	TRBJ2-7	CAWSLTRGNEQYF	TGTGCCTGGAGTCTCACGAGGGGCAACGAGCAGTACTTC
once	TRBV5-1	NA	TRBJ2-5	CASSHNEAGTAQETQYF	TGCGCCAGCAGCCACAACGAGGCGGGTACAGCTCAAGAGACCCAGTACTTC
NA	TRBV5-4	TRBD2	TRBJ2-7	CASGKGNSGGAQEQYF	TGTGCCAGCGGTAAAGGGAATAGCGGGGGGGCTCAAGAGCAGTACTTC
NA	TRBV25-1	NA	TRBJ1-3	CASSEPGRNTIYF	TGTGCCAGCAGTGAGCCGGGTAGGAACACCATATATTTT
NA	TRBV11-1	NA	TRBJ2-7	CASSPAATWTAHYEQYF	TGTGCCAGCAGCCCCGCGGCTACTTGGACGGCCCACTACGAGCAGTACTTC
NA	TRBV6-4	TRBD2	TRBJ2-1	CASSEQRGSSYNEQFF	TGTGCCAGCAGTGAGCAGCGGGGGAGCTCCTACAATGAGCAGTTCTTC
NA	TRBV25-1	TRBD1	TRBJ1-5	CAGVPTGWNQPQHF	TGTGCCGGGGTACCGACAGGGTGGAATCAGCCCCAGCATTTT
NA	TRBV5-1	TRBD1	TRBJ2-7	CASSLRDRDYEQYF	TGCGCCAGCAGCTTGAGGGACAGGGACTACGAGCAGTACTTC
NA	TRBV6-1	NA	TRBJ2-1	CASSEVPTGDEQFF	TGTGCCAGCAGTGAAGTCCCTACAGGTGATGAGCAGTTCTTC
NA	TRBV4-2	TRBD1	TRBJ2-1	CASSPQNPGGGNEQFF	TGTGCCAGCAGCCCCCAAAATCCAGGGGGCGGGAATGAGCAGTTCTTC
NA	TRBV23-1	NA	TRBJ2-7	CASSQSVVGGHEQYF	TGCGCCAGCAGTCAATCGGTGGTGGGGGGACACGAGCAGTACTTC
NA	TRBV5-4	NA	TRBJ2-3	CASSLGNPSSTDTQYF	TGTGCCAGCAGCTTGGGGAATCCCTCCAGCACAGATACGCAGTATTTT
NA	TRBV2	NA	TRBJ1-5	CASRRGSSNQPQHF	TGTGCCAGCAGGAGGGGCAGTAGCAATCAGCCCCAGCATTTT
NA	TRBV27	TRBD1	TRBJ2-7	CASRAGQGLYEQYF	TGTGCCAGCAGGGCGGGACAGGGCCTCTACGAGCAGTACTTC
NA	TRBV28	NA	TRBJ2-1	CASSFTWAGEQFF	TGTGCCAGCAGTTTCACCTGGGCTGGGGAGCAGTTCTTC
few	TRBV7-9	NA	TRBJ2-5	CASSSVGETQYF	TGTGCCAGCAGCTCTGTAGGGGAGACCCAGTACTTC
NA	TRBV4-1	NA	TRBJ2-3	CASSQVSGQPSTDTQYF	TGCGCCAGCAGCCAAGTCAGCGGACAACCTAGCACAGATACGCAGTATTTT
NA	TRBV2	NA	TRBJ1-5	CASSQGGRNQPQHF	TGTGCCAGCAGTCAGGGTGGTCGCAATCAGCCCCAGCATTTT
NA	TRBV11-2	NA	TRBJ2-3	CASSSSFNPADTQYF	TGTGCCAGCAGCTCTAGCTTCAACCCCGCAGATACGCAGTATTTT
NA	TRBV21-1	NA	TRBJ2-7	CASSKAEESYEQYF	TGTGCCAGCAGCAAAGCCGAGGAGAGCTACGAGCAGTACTTC
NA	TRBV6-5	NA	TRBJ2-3	CASSAPGPHTQYF	TGTGCCAGCAGCGCGCCGGGCCCCCATACGCAGTATTTT
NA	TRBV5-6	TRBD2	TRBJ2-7	CASSPGLAGLPGYEQYF	TGTGCCAGCAGCCCTGGACTAGCGGGGCTCCCGGGCTACGAGCAGTACTTC
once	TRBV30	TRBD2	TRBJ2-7	CAWSHRGVDEQYF	TGTGCCTGGAGTCACCGGGGGGTAGACGAGCAGTACTTC
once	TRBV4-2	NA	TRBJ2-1	CASSQDQGSYNEQFF	TGTGCCAGCAGCCAAGACCAGGGGTCCTACAATGAGCAGTTCTTC
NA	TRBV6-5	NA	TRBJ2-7	CASSYNSGYEQYF	TGTGCCAGCAGTTATAATTCGGGCTACGAGCAGTACTTC
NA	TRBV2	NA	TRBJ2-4	CASSEAWGLEGKNIQYF	TGTGCCAGCAGTGAAGCGTGGGGGCTGGAGGGCAAAAACATTCAGTACTTC
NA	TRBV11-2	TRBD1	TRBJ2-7	CASSFGPGQGYEQYF	TGTGCCAGCAGCTTTGGCCCGGGACAGGGTTACGAGCAGTACTTC
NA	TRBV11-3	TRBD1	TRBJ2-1	CASSLRQGVFNEQFF	TGTGCCAGCAGCTTAAGGCAGGGGGTATTCAATGAGCAGTTCTTC
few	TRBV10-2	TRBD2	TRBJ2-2	CASSEREAGELFF	TGCGCCAGCAGTGAGCGGGAGGCCGGGGAGCTGTTTTTT
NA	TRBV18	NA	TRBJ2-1	CASSPPNSNEQFF	TGTGCCAGCTCACCACCGAATTCCAATGAGCAGTTCTTC
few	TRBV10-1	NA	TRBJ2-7	CASSEHIQGGSYEQYF	TGCGCCAGCAGTGAGCACATACAGGGCGGCTCCTACGAGCAGTACTTC